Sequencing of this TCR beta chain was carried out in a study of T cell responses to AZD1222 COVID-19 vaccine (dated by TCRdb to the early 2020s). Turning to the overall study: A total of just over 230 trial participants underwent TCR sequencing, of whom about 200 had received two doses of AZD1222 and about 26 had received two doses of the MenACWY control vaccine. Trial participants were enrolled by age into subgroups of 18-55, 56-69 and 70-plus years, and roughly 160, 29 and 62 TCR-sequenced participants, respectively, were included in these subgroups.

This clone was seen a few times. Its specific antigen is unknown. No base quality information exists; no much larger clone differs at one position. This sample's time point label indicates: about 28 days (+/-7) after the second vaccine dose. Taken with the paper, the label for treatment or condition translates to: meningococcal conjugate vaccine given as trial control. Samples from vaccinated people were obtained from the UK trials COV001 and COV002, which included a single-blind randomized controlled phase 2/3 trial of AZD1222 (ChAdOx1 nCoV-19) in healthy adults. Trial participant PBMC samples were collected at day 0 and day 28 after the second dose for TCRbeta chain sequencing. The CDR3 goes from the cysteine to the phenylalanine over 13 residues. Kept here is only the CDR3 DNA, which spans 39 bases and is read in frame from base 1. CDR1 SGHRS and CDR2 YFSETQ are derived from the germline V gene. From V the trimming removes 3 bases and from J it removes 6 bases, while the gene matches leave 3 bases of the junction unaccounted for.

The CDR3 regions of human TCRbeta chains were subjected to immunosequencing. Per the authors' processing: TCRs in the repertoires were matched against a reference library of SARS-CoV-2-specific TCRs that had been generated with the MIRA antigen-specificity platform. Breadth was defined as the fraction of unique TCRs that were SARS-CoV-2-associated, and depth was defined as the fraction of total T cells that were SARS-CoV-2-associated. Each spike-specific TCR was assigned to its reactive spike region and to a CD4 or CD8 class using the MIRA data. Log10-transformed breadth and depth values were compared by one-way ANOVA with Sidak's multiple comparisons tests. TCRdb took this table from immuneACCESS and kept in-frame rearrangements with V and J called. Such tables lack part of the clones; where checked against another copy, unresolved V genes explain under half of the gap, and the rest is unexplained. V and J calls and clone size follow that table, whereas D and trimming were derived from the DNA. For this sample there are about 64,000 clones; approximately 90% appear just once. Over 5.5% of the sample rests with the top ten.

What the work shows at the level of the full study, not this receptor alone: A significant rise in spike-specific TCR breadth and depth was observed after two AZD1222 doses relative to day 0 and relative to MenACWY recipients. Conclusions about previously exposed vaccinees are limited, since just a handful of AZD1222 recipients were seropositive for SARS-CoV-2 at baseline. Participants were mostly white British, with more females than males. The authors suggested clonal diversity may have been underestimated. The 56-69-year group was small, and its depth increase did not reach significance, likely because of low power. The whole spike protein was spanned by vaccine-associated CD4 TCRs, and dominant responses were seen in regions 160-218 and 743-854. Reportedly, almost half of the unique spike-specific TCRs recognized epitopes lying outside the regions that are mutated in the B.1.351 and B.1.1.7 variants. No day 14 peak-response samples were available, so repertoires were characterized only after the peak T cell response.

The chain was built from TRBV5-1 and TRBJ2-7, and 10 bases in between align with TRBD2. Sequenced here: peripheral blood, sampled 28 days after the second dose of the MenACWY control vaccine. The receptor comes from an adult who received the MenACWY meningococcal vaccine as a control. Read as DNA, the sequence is TGCGCCAGCAGCTCTGGACTAGCGGCCGAGCAGTACTTC. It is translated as CASSSGLAAEQYF.